Described below is a single T cell receptor (beta chain) sequence and its context. No antigen is known for it. This sample stems from a study of cytomegalovirus exposure and HLA in healthy donors. The germline V and J ends were trimmed by 6 bases and 4 bases, with 10 bases remaining between them. This CDR3 contains 13 residues. Germline assignment: CDR1 MNHNS and CDR2 SASEGT. Study-level results: There were reportedly fewer N-insertions in an Asian-associated ancestry cluster than the approximately 670-donor mean, in a later analysis. The sole available immune exposure information was CMV serostatus. For most TCR beta V segments, an earlier analysis put the productive rate at about 87% or about 30% of the time. Specific recognition of CMV antigens was confirmed in vitro for three chains (all CMV-associated).

With 60 Vbeta and 13 Jbeta primers, the PCR was carried out. Produced via immunoSEQ multiplex PCR; TCRdb's table is partial and in-frame only. In the table there are 190,000 or so clones, roughly four fifths of which are singletons. The rearrangement links TRBV6-1 to TRBJ1-3; possible D gene TRBD1, 6 bases. The source material was PBMCs. This TCR came from a man over 45 in good health and CMV-seronegative. CDR3 coding DNA: TGTGCCAGCAGGGGGACATTCGGAAACACCATATATTTT. It is translated as CASRGTFGNTIYF.